One and the same sample provided the 6 T cell receptor beta chains below, sequenced in a study of CD8 T cells in ankylosing spondylitis. TCRdb fed the 5' RACE reads into MiXCR, producing one record per CDR3 protein. Among 150,000 to 200,000 distinct CDR3 sequences listed, 18% were seen once. Material: blood, either unsorted or a sorted T cell fraction (not recorded which). All receptors derive from a male donor with ankylosing spondylitis or in good health (not recorded which).

This clonotype came up many times. The chain employs TRBV6-6 and TRBJ1-2; D unresolved. Trimming stripped 0 bases from V and 13 bases from J, with 12 bases between. This CDR3 is 12 amino acids long. From germline, CDR1 is MNHNY and CDR2 SVGAGI (reference sequence). The CDR3, as DNA: TGTGCCAGCAGTTACTCGAGGCTCGACTTCACCTTC. Translation: CASSYSRLDFTF.

This clonotype has a count of ten or more. The chain has TRBV3-1 and TRBJ2-4; D possibly corresponds to TRBD2 (6 bases). The CDR3 sequence is 12 residues long. Germline V gene sequence: CDR1 LGHDT, CDR2 YNNKEL (reference sequence). CDR3 protein: CASGDVGNIQYF. The CDR3 DNA is TGTGCTAGCGGAGACGTAGGTAACATTCAGTACTTC.

The V call is TRBV18, the J call TRBJ1-1, with TRBD1 matching over 9 bases. J was trimmed by 4 bases and V by 3 bases; bases with no gene match: 3. The germline gives CDR1 KGHSH, CDR2 LQKENI. The CDR3 totals 14 residues. The CDR3 coding sequence is TGTGCCAGCTCACCCGGGACAGGGATCACTGAAGCTTTCTTT. Amino acids: CASSPGTGITEAFF. Based on the CDR3 plus reference TRBV18 and TRBJ1-1, the full variable domain is NAGVMQNPRHLVRRRGQEARLRCSPMKGHSHVYWYRQLPEEGLKFMVYLQKENIIDESGMPKERFSAEFPKEGPSILRIQQVVRGDSAAYFCASSPGTGITEAFFGQGTRLTVV.

This clonotype was recorded at least ten times. The chain has TRBV29-1 and TRBJ1-3; 7 bases are a match to TRBD1. Germline V gene lookup returns CDR1 SQVTM and CDR2 ANQGSEA. The CDR3 length is 14 residues. Unmatched junction bases numbered 7, after V lost 6 bases and J lost 2 bases. CDR3 coding DNA: TGCAGCGTAGGGGGGACAGCCGCTGGAAACACCATATATTTT. It codes for CSVGGTAAGNTIYF.

The table lists this clonotype with a few counts. This chain links TRBV23-1 with TRBJ2-4, with D perhaps matching TRBD2 (5 bases). TRBV23-1 is an ORF; its function is uncertain. The CDR3 extends over 17 amino acids. V lost 7 bases and J 0 bases, leaving 19 bases between the germline ends. The CDR3 loop is CASTPRIRGEAKNIQYF. CDR3 DNA sequence: TGCGCCAGCACCCCAAGGATCCGGGGTGAAGCCAAAAACATTCAGTACTTC.

This clonotype occurred many times. The CDR3 reads CSARDPREDTEAFF. In DNA form, the CDR3 reads TGCAGTGCTAGAGATCCCAGGGAGGACACTGAAGCTTTCTTT. V is TRBV20-1 and J is TRBJ1-1, with D maybe TRBD1 (5 bases). The CDR3 has 14 residues. V was clipped by 0 bases and J by 3 bases, with 11 bases between them. Germline CDR1 and CDR2: DFQATT and SNEGSKA (reference sequence).